Listed here are 28 T cell receptor beta chains from one sample, sequenced in a study of T cell responses to AZD1222 COVID-19 vaccine. Method: immunoSEQ multiplex PCR; TCRdb's copy keeps in-frame clones and lacks some. The sample yields tens of thousands of clones, approximately 80% seen once. The sample was peripheral blood, taken 28 days after the second AZD1222 dose. The receptor source for this set is an adult who received the AZD1222 COVID-19 vaccine.

This clone has only a few counts. The gene calls are TRBV5-6 and TRBJ2-7; D gene unclear. Germline V CDR1 and CDR2: SGHDT, YYEEEE. The CDR3 length is 15 residues. V was clipped by 0 bases and J by 0 bases, with 10 bases between them. The CDR3 DNA is TGTGCCAGCAGCTTGGTAGGGTCCACCTCCTACGAGCAGTACGTC. Translation: CASSLVGSTSYEQYV.

By sample share, this clone is medium-sized. Additional DNA sequences in this sample encode the identical CDR3. The V gene is TRBV10-1, the J gene TRBJ2-1, with a tentative D call TRBD1 (6 bases). The CDR3 totals 13 residues. V was shortened by 6 bases and J by 5 bases, with 11 bases between the two germline ends. Germline V gene data show CDR1 as WNHNN and CDR2 as SYGVQD (reference sequence). Here the CDR3 reads CASSTGQNNEQFF. Here the CDR3 DNA reads TGCGCCAGCAGCACAGGACAGAACAATGAGCAGTTCTTC.

The rearrangement links TRBV10-3 to TRBJ1-6; 9 positions agree with TRBD1. The CDR3 spans 16 residues. Germline CDR1 ENHRY, CDR2 SYGVKD. The junction had 4 bases not matched to a gene; V was cut back by 0 bases and J by 7 bases. CDR3 sequence reads: CAISESRQGGNSPLHF. The CDR3 DNA reads TGTGCCATCAGTGAGTCCCGACAGGGGGGAAATTCACCCCTCCACTTT.

V usage is TRBV4-3 and J usage is TRBJ2-5; 8 positions match TRBD2. The germline CDR1 and CDR2 sequences are LGHNA and YSLEER. CDR3 length: 19 residues. J lost 3 bases, V lost 4 bases, and 19 bases had no gene match. CDR3 residues: CASSPSISGRSLYKETQYF. DNA for the CDR3: TGCGCCAGCAGCCCAAGTATCAGCGGGAGATCTTTGTACAAAGAGACCCAGTACTTC.

The CDR3 region is CASSQTGPYGYTF. The CDR3 DNA sequence: TGTGCCAGCAGCCAGACAGGGCCCTATGGCTACACCTTC. V and J are TRBV4-2 and TRBJ1-2; 7 bases are a match to TRBD1. CDR3 length: 13 amino acids. The ends lost 3 bases at V and 4 bases at J; junction bases unmatched: 2. CDR1 is LGHNA, CDR2 YNFKEQ, per germline.

The rearrangement joins TRBV9 to TRBJ2-6; maybe TRBD2 (6 bases). CDR1 SGDLS and CDR2 YYNGEE come from the germline V gene. The CDR3 has 17 amino acids. The germline V and J ends were trimmed by 3 bases and 0 bases, with 13 bases remaining between them. The CDR3: CASSEEGRGSGANVLTF. The DNA of the CDR3 is TGTGCCAGCAGCGAAGAGGGGCGGGGCTCTGGGGCCAACGTCCTGACTTTC.

CDR3 region: CASSQTQGVEAFF. CDR3 coding DNA: TGTGCCAGCAGCCAGACACAGGGGGTTGAAGCTTTCTTT. The J gene is TRBJ1-1, the V gene TRBV14; 8 bases map to TRBD1. Germline loops: CDR1 SGHDN, CDR2 FVKESK. The length of the CDR3 is 13 residues. V shed 3 bases, J shed 7 bases, and the junction held 4 bases outside the gene matches. Full variable domain (remainder filled in from reference TRBV14 and TRBJ1-1): EAGVTQFPSHSVIEKGQTVTLRCDPISGHDNLYWYRRVMGKEIKFLLHFVKESKQDESGMPNNRFLAERTGGTYSTLKVQPAELEDSGVYFCASSQTQGVEAFFGQGTRLTVV.

This chain uses TRBV5-4 with TRBJ2-1; 9 nucleotides match TRBD2. Germline V gene data show CDR1 as SGHNT and CDR2 as YYREEE (reference sequence). The CDR3 totals 16 residues. Trimming at V came to 1 base and at J to 9 bases, leaving 11 bases not matched to a gene. CDR3 in DNA: TGTGCCAGCAGCTTGAATAGCGGGGGCGGGATGGGTGAGCAGTTCTTC. Protein product: CASSLNSGGGMGEQFF.

This clone was seen only a few times. The chain links TRBV6-1 to TRBJ1-6; D remains ambiguous. Germline V lookup: CDR1 MNHNS, CDR2 SASEGT. The CDR3 runs 14 residues. Trimming pared 2 bases from V and 6 bases from J, leaving 8 bases between. The CDR3 here is CASSELLVNSPLHF. As DNA, the CDR3 is TGTGCCAGCAGTGAATTACTCGTTAATTCACCCCTCCACTTT.

The J gene is TRBJ2-3, the V gene TRBV15; TRBD2 is a possible D gene (6 bases). Trimming pared 1 base from V and 4 bases from J, leaving 9 bases between. The CDR3 loop spans 14 amino acids. Per the germline V gene, CDR1 is LNHNV and CDR2 is YYDKDF (reference sequence). This CDR3 reads CATSRAGEADTQYF. CDR3 nucleotides: TGTGCCACCAGCAGAGCGGGAGAAGCAGATACGCAGTATTTT.

The genes are TRBV5-1 and TRBJ1-1; TRBD1 matches at 7 bases. The CDR3 runs to 13 residues. Germline values: CDR1 SGHRS, CDR2 YFSETQ. V shed 4 bases, J shed 7 bases, and the junction held 7 bases outside the gene matches. CDR3 nucleotide sequence: TGCGCCAGCAGCCGACTTGGACAGGATGAAGCTTTCTTT. Translation: CASSRLGQDEAFF.

V is TRBV28 and J is TRBJ1-1; D unresolved. Per germline, CDR1 MDHEN and CDR2 SYDVKM. Between the trimmed V and J ends, which lost 6 bases and 3 bases, there was a span of 8 bases. This CDR3 contains 12 residues. The CDR3 here is CASSLRHTEAFF. The CDR3 DNA is TGTGCCAGCAGCTTACGGCACACTGAAGCTTTCTTT. The variable domain in full, with the rest retrieved from reference TRBV28 and TRBJ1-1, is DVKVTQSSRYLVKRTGEKVFLECVQDMDHENMFWYRQDPGLGLRLIYFSYDVKMKEKGDIPEGYSVSREKKERFSLILESASTNQTSMYLCASSLRHTEAFFGQGTRLTVV.

This clone is termed medium-sized (0.01 to 0.1%). The rearrangement joins TRBV5-4 to TRBJ2-7, with 8 bases fitting TRBD2. Trimming took 1 base from V and 7 from J; bases not matched to a gene: 7. Per the germline V gene, CDR1 is SGHNT and CDR2 is YYREEE (reference sequence). The CDR3 loop spans 14 amino acids. The CDR3 nucleotides read TGTGCCAGCAGCTTGCGGGAGGGCCTGGGGGAGCAGTACGTC. It translates to CASSLREGLGEQYV.

The rearrangement joins TRBV6-2 or TRBV6-3 to TRBJ2-2; D is undetermined. V lost 4 bases to trimming and J lost 3 bases, with 12 bases between them. The CDR3 contains 15 residues. The germline V gene has CDR1 MNHEY and CDR2 SVGEGT. CDR3 sequence reads: CASSSDQAHTGELFF. Written as DNA, the CDR3 is TGTGCCAGCAGTTCCGACCAGGCGCACACCGGGGAGCTGTTTTTT.

The V and J genes are TRBV5-4 and TRBJ1-1; a weak D match, TRBD1 (5 bases). The germline V gene has CDR1 SGHNT and CDR2 YYREEE (reference sequence). Trimming removed 1 base from V and 3 bases from J, with 10 bases in between. This CDR3 contains 14 residues. The CDR3: CASSLFGRDTEAFF. CDR3 sequence (DNA): TGTGCCAGCAGCTTGTTCGGCAGGGACACTGAAGCTTTCTTT. Looking up the rest from reference TRBV5-4 and TRBJ1-1 gives the full variable domain: ETGVTQSPTHLIKTRGQQVTLRCSSQSGHNTVSWYQQALGQGPQFIFQYYREEENGRGNFPPRFSGLQFPNYSSELNVNALELDDSALYLCASSLFGRDTEAFFGQGTRLTVV.

CDR3 region: CASSYSTGLRGEQYV. In DNA, the CDR3 is TGTGCCAGCAGTTACTCGACGGGGCTCCGGGGGGAGCAGTACGTC. The V and J genes are TRBV6-2 or TRBV6-3 and TRBJ2-7; possibly TRBD2 for D (6 bases). The V and J ends lost 0 bases and 7 bases respectively, with 16 bases between them. The CDR3 is 15 amino acids. CDR1 and CDR2 (germline): MNHEY, SVGEGT.

This chain uses TRBV6-6 with TRBJ2-4; no clear D. Looked up from germline, CDR1 is MNHNY and CDR2 is SVGAGI (reference sequence). The CDR3 has 12 residues. Trimming removed 0 bases at V and 10 bases at J, with 7 bases between. CDR3 nucleotide sequence: TGTGCCAGCAGTTACTCGTTATTAATTCAGTACTTC. Encoded protein: CASSYSLLIQYF.

The V call is TRBV5-6, the J call TRBJ1-2; maybe TRBD1 (6 bases). From germline, CDR1 is SGHDT and CDR2 YYEEEE. Trimming left V 0 bases short and J 3 bases short, with 15 bases between. There are 16 residues in the CDR3. The CDR3 protein is CASSLDRRQVDYGYTF. CDR3 DNA sequence: TGTGCCAGCAGCTTGGATCGGCGACAGGTCGACTATGGCTACACCTTC.

This clone was counted between two and nine times. CDR3 residues: CASSSTISGNTIYF. The CDR3 DNA is TGTGCCAGCAGTTCTACCATCTCTGGAAACACCATATATTTT. The V call is TRBV6-5, the J call TRBJ1-3; D gene unclear. Trimming removed 4 bases at V and 0 bases at J, with 7 bases between. Germline V CDR1 and CDR2: MNHEY, SVGAGI. The CDR3 consists of 14 residues.

This clone was seen more than once but under ten times. The chain recombines TRBV18 with TRBJ2-5; 9 bases map to TRBD2. V lost 3 bases, J lost 2 bases, and 7 bases stayed unmatched. CDR1 is KGHSH, CDR2 LQKENI, per germline. This CDR3 is 16 amino acids long. CDR3 amino acids: CASSPRLAGQQETQYF. CDR3 DNA: TGTGCCAGCTCACCGAGGCTAGCGGGGCAACAAGAGACCCAGTACTTC.

The chain couples TRBV7-9 to TRBJ2-3, with 11 nucleotides matching TRBD2. Losses at the gene ends were 8 bases for V and 0 bases for J; bases not matched to a gene: 1. CDR3 length equals 14 residues. The germline V gene has CDR1 SEHNR and CDR2 FQNEAQ (reference sequence). The CDR3: CASLAGGSTDTQYF. The CDR3 nucleotides read TGTGCCAGCTTAGCGGGGGGGAGCACAGATACGCAGTATTTT.

The chain uses TRBV2 and TRBJ2-2; TRBD2 agrees at 8 bases. The germline gives CDR1 SNHLY, CDR2 FYNNEI. The V and J ends lost 4 bases and 4 bases, in that order; junction bases with no gene match: 8. The CDR3 extends over 16 amino acids. The CDR3 region is CASSAQAGAGTGELFF. The DNA of the CDR3 is TGTGCCAGCAGTGCCCAAGCGGGGGCGGGCACCGGGGAGCTGTTTTTT.

The gene calls are TRBV19 and TRBJ2-3; 8 bases are shared with TRBD1. The trim removed 5 bases at V and 2 bases at J, leaving 9 bases unmatched. From germline, CDR1 is LNHDA and CDR2 SQIVND (reference sequence). There are 16 residues in the CDR3. CDR3 region: CASSSGTGFFTDTQYF. The DNA for the CDR3 is TGTGCCAGTAGTTCCGGGACAGGCTTTTTCACAGATACGCAGTATTTT.

This clone was seen a single time. This chain links TRBV11-2 with TRBJ2-7; a weak D match, TRBD2 (6 bases). V was pared by 6 bases and J by 2 bases, with 20 bases between. Germline V CDR1 and CDR2: SGHAT, FQNNGV. The CDR3 length is 16 residues. In DNA, the CDR3 is TGTGCCAGCAGTCAGGAGGGACGAGGAGGAACCTACGAGCAGTACTTC. Translation gives CASSQEGRGGTYEQYF.

V gene TRBV19 combines with J gene TRBJ2-1, with a possible D match to TRBD1 (6 bases). V gave up 5 bases and J gave up 8 bases, with 19 bases separating them. This CDR3 is built from 15 residues. Germline-derived CDR1 and CDR2 are LNHDA and SQIVND (reference sequence). The CDR3 nucleotides are TGTGCCAGTAGTCGACAGGTCCTTTTACAATATGAGCAGTTCTTC. This encodes CASSRQVLLQYEQFF.

DNA for the CDR3: TGTGCCAGCAGCTTGGGACTAGCGGGAGAACCCGGGGAGCTGTTTTTT. It specifies CASSLGLAGEPGELFF. This chain links TRBV5-4 with TRBJ2-2; 12 bases fit TRBD2. V lost 0 bases and J lost 6; bases outside the gene matches: 3. CDR3 length equals 16 residues. Germline lookup yields CDR1 SGHNT and CDR2 YYREEE (reference sequence).

The V gene is TRBV10-3, the J gene TRBJ1-2; no firm D call. The CDR3 extends over 13 amino acids. The V gene lost 4 bases and the J gene lost 3 bases, with 9 bases spanning the gap. From germline, CDR1 is ENHRY and CDR2 SYGVKD. CDR3 nucleotide sequence: TGTGCCATCAGTGCGGAAGGACACTATGGCTACACCTTC. Residues: CAISAEGHYGYTF.

The chain has TRBV5-1 and TRBJ2-3; no definite D call. V lost 4 bases and J 5 bases, leaving 8 bases between the germline ends. Germline loops: CDR1 SGHRS, CDR2 YFSETQ. This CDR3 has 12 amino acids. This CDR3 reads CASSLDKDTQYF. CDR3 DNA: TGCGCCAGCAGCCTTGACAAAGATACGCAGTATTTT.